This T cell receptor beta chain was recorded in a study of blood T cell repertoires in COVID-19. This CDR3 has 13 residues. Germline trimming cut 8 bases from V and 7 bases from J; bases unmatched to any gene: 5. Germline assignment: CDR1 ENHRY and CDR2 SYGVKD. Only in-frame clones appear in the TCRdb table, and some are missing; sequencing was by immunoSEQ multiplex PCR. In the table there are roughly 190,000 clones, roughly four fifths of which are singletons. The TCR was taken from a man aged 35 to 55 who had recovered from COVID-19. The sequenced sample consisted of PBMCs or T cells enriched from blood (not recorded which). The rearrangement joins TRBV10-3 to TRBJ1-6; 7 bases map to TRBD1. The CDR3 is CAIRDRENSPLHF. The CDR3 bases are TGTGCCATCCGGGACAGAGAAAATTCACCCCTCCACTTT.